This entry lists 27 T cell receptor beta chains sequenced from one sample in a study of siplizumab effects on memory and regulatory T cells (dated by TCRdb to between 2018 and 2020). For about six days, cells in the mixed lymphocyte reaction were kept in coculture at 37 degrees C. The antigens these receptors bind are not known. Library preparation was by the immunoSEQ multiplex PCR assay. Sourced from immuneACCESS, this table was stored by TCRdb with only in-frame sequences that have V and J called. A share of the clones is absent; for the studies checked, an unresolved V gene accounts for under half, and the remainder has no known explanation. In this sample the table shows 6,500 to 7,500 clones, roughly a third of which occur a single time. Jointly, the top ten make up about 15% of the sample. The sequenced sample was CFSE-low (dividing) CD8+ T cells sorted from an allogeneic mixed lymphocyte reaction. These TCRs come from a human donor in good health; the cells came from an allogeneic mixed lymphocyte reaction.

The chain has TRBV5-4 and TRBJ2-1; no clear D. Trimming removed 4 bases from V and 4 bases from J, with 3 bases in between. This CDR3 is 11 amino acids long. Germline V gene sequence: CDR1 SGHNT, CDR2 YYREEE (reference sequence). The CDR3 loop reads CASSNYNEQFF. DNA of the CDR3: TGTGCCAGCAGCAATTACAATGAGCAGTTCTTC.

Relative to its sample, this clone is medium-sized (0.01 to 0.1%). The chain has TRBV9 and TRBJ2-3; 8 nucleotides match TRBD2. The trim removed 4 bases at V and 6 bases at J, leaving 4 bases unmatched. From germline, CDR1 is SGDLS and CDR2 YYNGEE. This CDR3 contains 13 residues. The CDR3 is CASSSLAADTQYF. CDR3 nucleotides: TGTGCCAGCAGCTCACTAGCGGCCGATACGCAGTATTTT.

The V and J genes are TRBV29-1 and TRBJ2-5; D gene unclear. Trimming took off 3 bases at V and 5 bases at J, with 19 bases between the two ends. The CDR3 has 15 residues. Germline loops: CDR1 SQVTM, CDR2 ANQGSEA. The CDR3 here is CSVDGASPNWETQYF. The CDR3 DNA reads as TGCAGCGTTGACGGAGCCAGCCCTAATTGGGAGACCCAGTACTTC. Full variable domain (remainder filled in from reference TRBV29-1 and TRBJ2-5): SAVISQKPSRDICQRGTSLTIQCQVDSQVTMMFWYRQQPGQSLTLIATANQGSEATYESGFVIDKFPISRPNLTFSTLTVSNMSPEDSSIYLCSVDGASPNWETQYFGPGTRLLVL.

The chain employs TRBV14 and TRBJ1-2; D remains ambiguous. Trimming pared 1 base from V and 7 bases from J, leaving 13 bases between. CDR1 is SGHDN, CDR2 FVKESK, per germline. CDR3 size: 14 residues. In DNA form, the CDR3 reads TGTGCCAGCAGCCAAGGCACGGGATGGGGTGGCTACACCTTC. It codes for CASSQGTGWGGYTF.

This clone was detected only once. The V and J genes are TRBV21-1 and TRBJ2-3; the table's TRBD2 call for D was not verified on the DNA. TRBV21-1 is a documented pseudogene. This CDR3 is built from 17 residues. In DNA form, the CDR3 reads TGTGCCAGCAGCAAAGGGGACTTGAGAGCGCACACAGATACGCAGTATTTT. Its protein product is CASSKGDLRAHTDTQYF.

In this sample, this clone turned up a few times. The germline gene is not matched at one end of the junction; a read error may be the cause. The same CDR3 arises from other DNA sequences in this sample as well. The CDR3 nucleotides read TGTGCCAGCAGCCAAAGACAGGACGAGCAGTACTTC. It is translated as CASSQRQDEQYF. This chain uses TRBV4-1 with TRBJ2-7; D is possibly TRBD1 (6 bases). The CDR3 has 12 amino acids. The germline CDR1 and CDR2 sequences are MGHRA and YSYEKL.

The chain recombines TRBV19 with TRBJ1-3; perhaps TRBD1 as D (6 bases). From germline, CDR1 is LNHDA and CDR2 SQIVND (reference sequence). The CDR3 totals 15 residues. V lost 5 bases to trimming and J lost 1 base, with 12 bases between them. The chain's CDR3 is CASSAGQWSGNTIYF. In DNA, the CDR3 is TGTGCCAGTAGTGCTGGACAGTGGTCTGGAAACACCATATATTTT.

The chain carries TRBV11-2 and TRBJ2-5, with D possibly TRBD2 on 5 matching bases. CDR3 length: 17 amino acids. Deletions cut 1 base from V and 4 bases from J, with 19 bases between. Germline CDR1 SGHAT, CDR2 FQNNGV. The CDR3 sequence: CASSLVGGQGLVETQYF. In nucleotides, the CDR3 is TGTGCCAGCAGCTTAGTGGGCGGTCAAGGACTTGTAGAGACCCAGTACTTC.

V gene TRBV28 combines with J gene TRBJ2-7; TRBD1 agrees at 9 bases. From germline, CDR1 is MDHEN and CDR2 SYDVKM. J was trimmed by 3 bases and V by 3 bases; bases with no gene match: 6. This CDR3 is built from 15 residues. The CDR3 nucleotides are TGTGCCAGCAGTTTTGGCGGGACAGGGATCTACGAGCAGTACTTC. Translation gives CASSFGGTGIYEQYF. The complete variable domain, with remaining parts taken from reference TRBV28 and TRBJ2-7, reads DVKVTQSSRYLVKRTGEKVFLECVQDMDHENMFWYRQDPGLGLRLIYFSYDVKMKEKGDIPEGYSVSREKKERFSLILESASTNQTSMYLCASSFGGTGIYEQYFGPGTRLTVT.

In its sample, this clone was seen a few times. The CDR3 loop reads CASSEGGQITDTQYF. The CDR3 nucleotides are TGTGCCAGCAGTGAAGGGGGACAGATCACAGATACGCAGTATTTT. The gene calls are TRBV2 and TRBJ2-3, with TRBD1 matching over 7 bases. Germline assignment: CDR1 SNHLY and CDR2 FYNNEI. Trimming took 1 base from V and 2 from J; bases not matched to a gene: 3. CDR3 length: 15 residues.

In its sample, this clone was seen a few times. This sequence joins TRBV4-1 and TRBJ2-3; D is undetermined. The CDR3 extends over 14 amino acids. Germline lookup yields CDR1 MGHRA and CDR2 YSYEKL. V shed 4 bases and J shed 0 bases, with 8 bases lying between them. CDR3 in DNA: TGCGCCAGCAGCCTTGAGACTAGCACAGATACGCAGTATTTT. It translates to CASSLETSTDTQYF.

Concerning this clone itself: This sequence may be a read error, since a much larger clone differs from it by one base. The chain links TRBV28 to TRBJ2-7; D may be TRBD2 (6 bases). The CDR3 consists of 14 residues. Germline lookup yields CDR1 MDHEN and CDR2 SYDVKM. The CDR3: CAGSLSPGAYEQYF. The CDR3 DNA follows: TGTGCCGGCAGTTTATCTCCGGGGGCCTACGAGCAGTACTTC.

This clone was detected only once. The CDR3 sequence: CASSSLGWDQPQHF. The CDR3 DNA is TGTGCCAGCAGCTCTCTCGGCTGGGATCAGCCCCAGCATTTT. The J gene is TRBJ1-5, the V gene TRBV28; D uncertain. CDR1 and CDR2 from the germline V gene are MDHEN and SYDVKM. Trimming cost V 6 bases and J 5 bases, with 14 bases left between them. The length of the CDR3 is 14 residues. Based on the CDR3 plus reference TRBV28 and TRBJ1-5, the full variable domain is DVKVTQSSRYLVKRTGEKVFLECVQDMDHENMFWYRQDPGLGLRLIYFSYDVKMKEKGDIPEGYSVSREKKERFSLILESASTNQTSMYLCASSSLGWDQPQHFGDGTRLSIL.

This rearrangement joins TRBV5-6 to TRBJ2-7; TRBD1 matches at 7 bases. The CDR3 runs 13 residues. Losses at the gene ends were 9 bases for V and 3 bases for J; bases not matched to a gene: 9. Per germline, CDR1 SGHDT and CDR2 YYEEEE. As DNA, the CDR3 is TGTGCCACCACCCGGGGACAGAGCTACGAGCAGTACTTC. It specifies CATTRGQSYEQYF.

This clone was recorded a few times. Here the CDR3 DNA reads TGCAGCGTTGCCTCGGGGGTTTCCTACAATGAGCAGTTCTTC. It is translated as CSVASGVSYNEQFF. The chain employs TRBV29-1 and TRBJ2-1, with a tentative D call TRBD2 (6 bases). V was shortened by 4 bases and J by 1 base, with 11 bases between the two germline ends. This CDR3 is built from 14 residues. Germline V gives CDR1 SQVTM, CDR2 ANQGSEA.

The genes are TRBV2 and TRBJ2-4, with 8 bases aligning to TRBD1. The V and J ends lost 0 bases and 8 bases, in that order; junction bases with no gene match: 6. CDR3 size: 15 residues. Looked up from germline, CDR1 is SNHLY and CDR2 is FYNNEI. This chain's CDR3 is CASSEAMRGQDIQYF. The CDR3 DNA reads TGTGCCAGCAGTGAAGCGATGCGGGGACAGGACATTCAGTACTTC.

This clone is classed as medium-sized. This sequence joins TRBV6-1 and TRBJ1-5; TRBD1 might be the D (6 bases). The germline V gene has CDR1 MNHNS and CDR2 SASEGT. This CDR3 comprises 14 residues. The ends were cut back, 2 bases at V and 4 bases at J, with 9 bases in the middle. This chain's CDR3 is CASSERQANQPQHF. The CDR3 DNA reads as TGTGCCAGCAGTGAAAGACAGGCAAATCAGCCCCAGCATTTT.

Turning to this clone: This may stem from a read error, because a much larger clone lies one nucleotide away. The genes are TRBV29-1 and TRBJ2-5; 8 bases align to TRBD1. The V gene's germline CDR1 is SQVTM and CDR2 ANQGSEA. This CDR3 spans 15 amino acids. V gave up 2 bases and J gave up 5 bases; unmatched junction bases: 10. CDR3 bases: TGCAGCGTTGAAAGAACACAGGGGGTTTATGAGACCCAGTACTTC. This gives the protein CSVERTQGVYETQYF.

The chain recombines TRBV7-3 with TRBJ2-2, with TRBD1 as a possible D gene (5 bases). The CDR3 is 13 amino acids. Germline values: CDR1 SGHTA, CDR2 FQGTGA. V dropped 5 bases and J dropped 5 bases, with 9 bases sitting between them. CDR3 sequence: CASSLAGTGELFF. CDR3 sequence (DNA): TGTGCCAGCAGCCTGGCAGGGACCGGGGAGCTGTTTTTT.

This rearrangement joins TRBV18 to TRBJ2-1; 9 nucleotides match TRBD1. The J segment lost 8 bases and the V segment lost 2 bases, leaving 10 bases of the junction unmatched. The CDR3 is made up of 16 amino acids. Per germline, CDR1 KGHSH and CDR2 LQKENI. As DNA, the CDR3 is TGTGCCAGCTCACCAAGGGACAGGGTGTACCTACATGAGCAGTTCTTC. Protein sequence: CASSPRDRVYLHEQFF. Together with reference TRBV18 and TRBJ2-1, the CDR3 gives the full variable domain: NAGVMQNPRHLVRRRGQEARLRCSPMKGHSHVYWYRQLPEEGLKFMVYLQKENIIDESGMPKERFSAEFPKEGPSILRIQQVVRGDSAAYFCASSPRDRVYLHEQFFGPGTRLTVL.

The chain couples TRBV5-1 to TRBJ1-3; D may be TRBD1 (5 bases). The CDR3 has 14 residues. The V end was cut by 5 bases, the J end by 4 bases, with 13 bases between. CDR1 SGHRS and CDR2 YFSETQ come from the germline V gene. The CDR3 region is CASSDWGIGNTIYF. The DNA for the CDR3 is TGCGCCAGCAGTGATTGGGGCATAGGAAACACCATATATTTT.

The J gene is TRBJ2-1, the V gene TRBV5-4, with 8 positions matching TRBD2. The length of the CDR3 is 14 residues. V was clipped by 4 bases and J by 9 bases; unmatched bases: 9. CDR1 is SGHNT and CDR2 is YYREEE in the germline V gene (reference sequence). CDR3 region: CASSPPGLGFEQFF. The CDR3 coding sequence is TGTGCCAGCAGCCCTCCGGGACTAGGTTTTGAGCAGTTCTTC.

The V and J genes are TRBV7-8 and TRBJ1-3, with a tentative D call TRBD1 (5 bases). The V gene lost 1 base and the J gene lost 8 bases, with 21 bases spanning the gap. CDR1 is SGHVS, CDR2 FQNEAQ, per germline. The CDR3 extends over 17 amino acids. CDR3 coding DNA: TGTGCCAGCAGCTTAGTAGCAGGGCTGGGTATTTCGGACACCATATATTTT. It translates to CASSLVAGLGISDTIYF.

This clone was found a few times. The genes are TRBV7-8 and TRBJ2-5; possible D gene TRBD1, 6 bases. The V gene lost 4 bases and the J gene lost 2 bases, with 11 bases spanning the gap. The CDR3 contains 14 residues. Germline V gene lookup returns CDR1 SGHVS and CDR2 FQNEAQ. The CDR3 DNA is TGTGCCAGCAGCTGGCTAGGGGGACAAGAGACCCAGTACTTC. This encodes CASSWLGGQETQYF.

This clone was recorded once. The chain's CDR3 is CASSVGAGAATGELFF. The CDR3 DNA sequence: TGTGCCAGCAGCGTAGGAGCGGGAGCGGCCACCGGGGAGCTGTTTTTT. V and J are TRBV9 and TRBJ2-2; 8 nucleotides match TRBD2. CDR1 is SGDLS and CDR2 is YYNGEE in the germline V gene. The CDR3 totals 16 residues. V shed 0 bases, J shed 4 bases, and the junction held 5 bases outside the gene matches.

As to this clone: A much more abundant neighbour one base away suggests this may be a read error. The same CDR3 also results from other DNA sequences found in this sample. The chain uses TRBV7-9 and TRBJ2-2, with D unresolved. The CDR3 is 14 amino acids. Germline loops: CDR1 SEHNR, CDR2 FQNEAQ (reference sequence). In DNA, the CDR3 is TGTGCTAGCAGCCCCTGGGATGGGACCGGGGAGCTGTTTTTT. As protein: CASSPWDGTGELFF.

This clone has only a few counts. The V gene is TRBV10-2, the J gene TRBJ2-7; D uncertain. The CDR3 is 11 residues long. Looked up from germline, CDR1 is WSHSY and CDR2 is SAAADI. V dropped 8 bases and J dropped 2 bases, with 7 bases sitting between them. The CDR3 coding sequence is TGCGCCAGCGGGCCACCCTACGAGCAGTACTTC. This gives the protein CASGPPYEQYF.